This paragraph reports one TCR beta chain. The germline V and J ends were trimmed by 0 bases and 9 bases, with 13 bases remaining between them. Germline-derived CDR1 and CDR2 are SGHRS and YFSETQ. The CDR3 consists of 14 residues. Generated by immunoSEQ multiplex PCR, the TCRdb table keeps only in-frame clones and is missing some. The table records 160,000 or so clones, 93% of them present only once. The data stem from a study of control samples from healthy donors and cancer patients. The V call is TRBV5-1, the J call TRBJ2-1; possible D gene TRBD2, 5 bases. This receptor was identified in a man in his fifties in good health. Sequencing was carried out using blood. This CDR3 is CASSLVVGVSEQFF. Written as DNA, the CDR3 is TGCGCCAGCAGCTTGGTAGTGGGAGTTTCTGAGCAGTTCTTC.